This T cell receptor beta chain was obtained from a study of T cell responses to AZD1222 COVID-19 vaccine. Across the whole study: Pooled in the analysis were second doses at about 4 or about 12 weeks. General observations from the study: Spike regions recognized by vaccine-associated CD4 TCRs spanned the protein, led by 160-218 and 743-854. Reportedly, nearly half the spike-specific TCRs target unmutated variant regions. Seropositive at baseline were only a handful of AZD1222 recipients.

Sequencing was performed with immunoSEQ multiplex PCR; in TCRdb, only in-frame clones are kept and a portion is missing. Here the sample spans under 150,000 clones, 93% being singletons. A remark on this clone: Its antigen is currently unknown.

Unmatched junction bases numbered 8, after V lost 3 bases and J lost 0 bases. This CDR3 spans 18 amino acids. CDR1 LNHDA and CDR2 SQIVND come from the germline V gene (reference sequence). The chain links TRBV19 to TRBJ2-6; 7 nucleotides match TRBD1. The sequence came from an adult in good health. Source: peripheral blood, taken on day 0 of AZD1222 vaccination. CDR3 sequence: CASSMMTGPISGANVLTF. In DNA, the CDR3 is TGTGCCAGTAGTATGATGACAGGGCCCATCTCTGGGGCCAACGTCCTGACTTTC.